The 25 T cell receptor beta chains given below trace back to one sample, sequenced in a study of T-cell reconstitution after alpha-beta-depleted transplantation in children. This sample's TCRbeta library carried unique molecular identifier barcodes. Using its own MiXCR run on the PCR reads, TCRdb lists one record per CDR3 protein. The profile covers around 600,000 distinct CDR3 sequences, with 23% appearing a single time and around an eighth taken by the ten largest. The sample here was PBMCs, mostly from graft donor cells, taken 360 days after TCRalphabeta/CD19-depleted stem cell transplant. All receptors come from a boy less than two years old who had a stem cell transplant for acute myeloid leukemia, so the T cells may come from the graft donor.

The sample holds many counts of this clonotype. This sequence joins TRBV7-3 and TRBJ2-1; TRBD1 or TRBD2 may be the D gene (6 bases each). CDR1 is SGHTA and CDR2 is FQGTGA in the germline V gene. V lost 4 bases and J 4 bases, leaving 11 bases between the germline ends. CDR3 length: 14 amino acids. The CDR3 spells CASSSQGRYNEQFF. The CDR3 nucleotides are TGTGCCAGCAGCTCGCAGGGGAGGTACAATGAGCAGTTCTTC.

The chain uses TRBV6-5 and TRBJ1-4, with TRBD1 as a possible D gene (5 bases). This CDR3 has 14 residues. V lost 6 bases, J lost 3 bases, and 11 bases lay in between. Germline assignment: CDR1 MNHEY and CDR2 SVGAGI. CDR3 residues: CASRYLGANEKLFF. The CDR3 bases are TGTGCCAGCAGATATTTAGGGGCTAATGAAAAACTGTTTTTT.

This clonotype was recorded at least ten times. The rearrangement joins TRBV29-1 to TRBJ2-5; D could derive from TRBD1 or TRBD2 (5 bases each). This CDR3 contains 13 residues. Trimming took off 3 bases at V and 4 bases at J, with 12 bases between the two ends. CDR1 and CDR2 (germline): SQVTM, ANQGSEA. CDR3 sequence: CSVEGLAGETQYF. The CDR3 coding sequence is TGCAGCGTTGAGGGGCTAGCCGGAGAGACCCAGTACTTC.

This chain connects TRBV15 to TRBJ2-3, with D possibly being TRBD1 or TRBD2 (6 bases each). The ends were cut back, 4 bases at V and 1 base at J, with 18 bases in the middle. This CDR3 contains 17 residues. Per the germline V gene, CDR1 is LNHNV and CDR2 is YYDKDF (reference sequence). The CDR3: CATSTRRGGPGTDTQYF. The CDR3 region has the DNA TGTGCCACCAGCACTCGGCGTGGGGGGCCGGGCACAGATACGCAGTATTTT.

The genes are TRBV10-2 and TRBJ2-7; TRBD1 aligns across 8 bases. After removal of 2 bases from V and 2 bases from J, the junction contained 5 bases not matched to a gene. Germline V CDR1 and CDR2: WSHSY, SAAADI. CDR3 length equals 15 residues. The CDR3 nucleotides read TGCGCCAGCAGTGAGAACAGGGGGAATCCCTACGAGCAGTACGTC. Its translation is CASSENRGNPYEQYV.

The rearrangement links TRBV6-9 to TRBJ2-1; weak D call: TRBD1 (6 bases). Deletions cut 7 bases from V and 6 bases from J, with 19 bases between. The germline V gene encodes CDR1 MNHGY and CDR2 SVAAGI. This CDR3 is 15 amino acids long. The CDR3 region has the DNA TGTGCCAGCAAAAGGACAGATAGTGATTGCAATGAGCAGTTCTTC. It encodes CASKRTDSDCNEQFF.

This clonotype was found a few times. The genes are TRBV21-1 and TRBJ2-7. TRBV21-1 is recorded as a pseudogene. The CDR3 consists of 12 residues. The CDR3 reads CASSNRNFEQYF. CDR3 nucleotide sequence: TGTGCCAGCAGCAACCGCAACTTCGAGCAGTACTTC.

This chain joins TRBV7-2 and TRBJ1-1; tentative D call: TRBD1 (6 bases). V gave up 6 bases and J gave up 1 base, with 12 bases separating them. Germline-derived CDR1 and CDR2 are SGHTA and FQGNSA. The CDR3 extends over 14 amino acids. CDR3 nucleotides: TGTGCCAGCAGTCTTGACAGGTGGAACACTGAAGCTTTCTTT. This encodes CASSLDRWNTEAFF.

The CDR3: CAISEPRSEQYV. CDR3 nucleotide sequence: TGTGCCATCAGTGAGCCGAGGTCCGAGCAGTACGTC. The rearrangement uses TRBV10-3 and TRBJ2-7; unclear D gene. Looked up from germline, CDR1 is ENHRY and CDR2 is SYGVKD. V was clipped by 2 bases and J by 6 bases, with 8 bases between them. The CDR3 runs to 12 residues.

In its sample, this clonotype was seen many times. The gene calls are TRBV2 and TRBJ2-1; 8 bases are shared with TRBD2. CDR1 and CDR2 from the germline V gene are SNHLY and FYNNEI. This CDR3 contains 16 residues. The V segment lost 3 bases and the J segment 4 bases; nucleotides outside the gene matches: 8. CDR3 sequence reads: CASSDSSGEIYNEQFF. The CDR3 DNA reads TGTGCCAGCAGTGACAGTAGCGGGGAAATATACAATGAGCAGTTCTTC.

This chain uses TRBV6-5 with TRBJ2-1, with D possibly being TRBD2 (5 bases). V was pared by 4 bases and J by 5 bases, with 6 bases between. This CDR3 has 12 amino acids. Per germline, CDR1 MNHEY and CDR2 SVGAGI. CDR3 nucleotides: TGTGCCAGCAGTTCGGAGGACAATGAGCAGTTCTTC. This gives the protein CASSSEDNEQFF.

The genes are TRBV12-3 or TRBV12-4 and TRBJ1-4, with D unresolved. The CDR3 is 14 residues long. The ends were cut back, 6 bases at V and 6 bases at J, with 14 bases in the middle. The CDR3 is CASSLTSGDEKLFF. CDR3 DNA: TGTGCCAGCAGCCTAACCAGCGGGGATGAAAAACTGTTTTTT.

The chain combines TRBV12-3 or TRBV12-4 with TRBJ2-3, with TRBD2 as a possible D gene (5 bases). V lost 4 bases to trimming and J lost 6 bases, with 20 bases between them. This CDR3 comprises 16 residues. CDR3 sequence (DNA): TGTGCCAGCAGTTCCCCCCTGTTCCCCGGGAAGGATACGCAGTATTTT. Residues: CASSSPLFPGKDTQYF.

This sequence joins TRBV18 and TRBJ1-1; D is perhaps TRBD1 (5 bases). CDR1 and CDR2 from the germline V gene are KGHSH and LQKENI. Deletions cut 5 bases from V and 4 bases from J, with 11 bases between. CDR3 length: 13 residues. The CDR3 reads CASSKDISTEAFF. CDR3 in DNA: TGTGCCAGCTCAAAGGACATCTCCACTGAAGCTTTCTTT.

The table lists this clonotype with many counts. This sequence joins TRBV20-1 and TRBJ1-1, with 9 bases aligning to TRBD1. V was pared by 5 bases and J by 1 base, with 8 bases of the junction left unmatched. The germline V gene encodes CDR1 DFQATT and CDR2 SNEGSKA (reference sequence). The CDR3 totals 15 residues. This chain's CDR3 is CSAPRDRVRNTEAFF. CDR3 coding DNA: TGCAGTGCTCCCCGGGACAGGGTGAGGAACACTGAAGCTTTCTTT.

The rearrangement links TRBV4-3 to TRBJ1-4; no definite D call. In germline, CDR1 is LGHNA, CDR2 YSLEER. Trimming took off 1 base at V and 4 bases at J, with 10 bases between the two ends. This CDR3 region has 15 residues. The CDR3 nucleotides read TGCGCCAGCAGCCAAGGGACTTCTATTAATGAAAAACTGTTTTTT. Translated, it gives CASSQGTSINEKLFF.

The chain recombines TRBV20-1 with TRBJ1-2, with TRBD1 identical over 8 bases. Unmatched junction bases numbered 7, after V lost 5 bases and J lost 2 bases. Germline CDR1 and CDR2: DFQATT and SNEGSKA (reference sequence). The CDR3 consists of 14 residues. CDR3 bases: TGCAGTGCTGGTAGGACAGGGTACAACTATGGCTACACCTTC. Protein: CSAGRTGYNYGYTF.

V gene TRBV20-1 combines with J gene TRBJ2-5; the D is unclear. Deletions cut 0 bases from V and 4 bases from J, with 15 bases between. Germline V CDR1 and CDR2: DFQATT, SNEGSKA (reference sequence). CDR3 size: 15 residues. This CDR3 is CSARELTSWGETQYF. The DNA for the CDR3 is TGCAGTGCTAGAGAGCTGACATCCTGGGGAGAGACCCAGTACTTC.

This clonotype was recorded a few times. J is TRBJ2-7 and V is TRBV29-1; the D is unclear. Germline CDR1 and CDR2: SQVTM and ANQGSEA. Trimming cost V 4 bases and J 4 bases, with 8 bases left between them. The CDR3 sequence is 11 residues long. The CDR3 region has the DNA TGCAGCGTTGCGGACGGTTACGAGCAGTACGTC. It specifies CSVADGYEQYV.

This clonotype came up many times. V is TRBV29-1 and J is TRBJ1-4; D might be TRBD1 (6 bases). This CDR3 is built from 12 residues. Germline V gene sequence: CDR1 SQVTM, CDR2 ANQGSEA. V was trimmed by 6 bases and J by 5 bases, leaving 10 bases between them. CDR3 DNA: TGCAGCGTAGCAACAGGGAATGAAAAACTGTTTTTT. Protein: CSVATGNEKLFF. The full variable domain, its missing parts supplied by reference TRBV29-1 and TRBJ1-4, is SAVISQKPSRDICQRGTSLTIQCQVDSQVTMMFWYRQQPGQSLTLIATANQGSEATYESGFVIDKFPISRPNLTFSTLTVSNMSPEDSSIYLCSVATGNEKLFFGSGTQLSVL.

A few counts support this clonotype. This sequence joins TRBV9 and TRBJ1-5, with D perhaps matching TRBD1 (5 bases). The germline V gene encodes CDR1 SGDLS and CDR2 YYNGEE. Trimming stripped 2 bases from V and 1 base from J, with 10 bases between. The CDR3 has 15 amino acids. As DNA, the CDR3 is TGTGCCAGCAGCGTCGGGACGGGGAGCAATCAGCCCCAGCATTTT. As protein: CASSVGTGSNQPQHF.

The chain is built from TRBV20-1 and TRBJ2-7, with 15 nucleotides matching TRBD2. This CDR3 region has 16 residues. CDR1 is DFQATT and CDR2 is SNEGSKA in the germline V gene (reference sequence). J was trimmed by 1 base and V by 6 bases; bases with no gene match: 7. The CDR3 DNA is TGCAGTGCAAGGACTAGCGGGGGGGAAGGATCCTACGAGCAGTACGTC. This sequence encodes CSARTSGGEGSYEQYV.

This chain uses TRBV5-4 with TRBJ2-1; TRBD2 agrees at 9 bases. Germline V gene lookup returns CDR1 SGHNT and CDR2 YYREEE (reference sequence). Unmatched junction bases numbered 7, after V lost 4 bases and J lost 5 bases. This CDR3 is built from 15 residues. CDR3 sequence reads: CASSPKRGANNEQFF. The CDR3 DNA follows: TGTGCCAGCAGCCCGAAGCGGGGGGCGAACAATGAGCAGTTCTTC.

This clonotype was detected many times. This sequence joins TRBV29-1 and TRBJ2-2, with no clear D. Trimming removed 3 bases at V and 4 bases at J, with 12 bases between. CDR3 length: 14 amino acids. Per the germline V gene, CDR1 is SQVTM and CDR2 is ANQGSEA. The CDR3 is CSVEEQPSTGELFF. CDR3 sequence (DNA): TGCAGCGTTGAGGAACAGCCTTCCACCGGGGAGCTGTTTTTT.

This clonotype was observed a handful of times. The chain is built from TRBV29-1 and TRBJ2-2; unclear D gene. In germline, CDR1 is SQVTM, CDR2 ANQGSEA. Trimming left V 3 bases short and J 4 bases short, with 12 bases between. The CDR3 length is 14 residues. The CDR3 bases are TGCAGCGTTGATCTCGCGGAGCTCACCGGGGAGCTGTTTTTT. This gives the protein CSVDLAELTGELFF.